Listed below are T cell receptor beta chains from one sample, sequenced in a study of control samples from healthy donors and cancer patients. The protocol was immunoSEQ multiplex PCR, while the TCRdb copy is restricted to in-frame clones and leaves out a portion. The top ten clones hold 4.9% of a sample with roughly 170,000 clones, roughly 88% of them seen once. Material for sequencing was blood. Source of these receptors: a woman in her twenties or thirties in good health. Both conserved end residues are part of each CDR3. D genes are given only for firm matches. For some rows the clone size is stated as once, few or many, or as a class when expanded; others skip it.

d_call: NA; j_call: TRBJ1-1; v_call: TRBV6-5; clone_size: NA; cdr3_nt: TGTGCCAGCAGTTTCACCTCGAGGACTGAAGCTTTCTTT; cdr3_aa: CASSFTSRTEAFF
d_call: NA; j_call: TRBJ1-6; v_call: TRBV9; clone_size: NA; cdr3_nt: TGTGCCAGCAGCGTAGATACAGGGAATTCACCCCTCCACTTT; cdr3_aa: CASSVDTGNSPLHF
d_call: NA; j_call: TRBJ2-3; v_call: TRBV21-1; clone_size: NA; cdr3_nt: TGTGCCAGCCGGGACTGGGACAGCCGGAAAAGGTTAACAGATACGCAGTATTTT; cdr3_aa: CASRDWDSRKRLTDTQYF
d_call: TRBD1; j_call: TRBJ1-2; v_call: TRBV7-2; clone_size: NA; cdr3_nt: TGTGCCAGCAGCTTTACAGGGGGCGCCGACTACACCTTC; cdr3_aa: CASSFTGGADYTF
d_call: NA; j_call: TRBJ2-3; v_call: TRBV5-1; clone_size: NA; cdr3_nt: TGCGCCAGCAGCTTGGAGGTGAATACGCAGTATTTT; cdr3_aa: CASSLEVNTQYF
d_call: NA; j_call: TRBJ1-2; v_call: TRBV29-1; clone_size: NA; cdr3_nt: TGCAGCGTTGAAGCGGGATTCAACTATGGCTACACCTTC; cdr3_aa: CSVEAGFNYGYTF
d_call: TRBD1; j_call: TRBJ1-1; v_call: TRBV5-3; clone_size: NA; cdr3_nt: TGTGCCAGAAGCTCCCCGGACAGGGGTCCCATCATGAACACTGAAGCTTTCTTT; cdr3_aa: CARSSPDRGPIMNTEAFF
d_call: TRBD2; j_call: TRBJ2-3; v_call: TRBV11-3; clone_size: NA; cdr3_nt: TGTGCCAGCAGCTTAGATTGCCTAGCGGGGGCCTCAGATACGCAGTATTTT; cdr3_aa: CASSLDCLAGASDTQYF
d_call: NA; j_call: TRBJ2-1; v_call: TRBV19; clone_size: NA; cdr3_nt: TGTGCCAGTAGTATTGCCACGACAACAGCCGCTCGGCAGTTCTTC; cdr3_aa: CASSIATTTAARQFF
d_call: NA; j_call: TRBJ1-1; v_call: TRBV27; clone_size: few; cdr3_nt: TGTGCCAGCAGTTTACGAGTTGACAGGAACACTGAAGCTTTCTTT; cdr3_aa: CASSLRVDRNTEAFF
d_call: NA; j_call: TRBJ2-7; v_call: TRBV18; clone_size: NA; cdr3_nt: TGTGCCAGCTCAGGGTTCGAAGAGCAGTACTTC; cdr3_aa: CASSGFEEQYF
d_call: NA; j_call: TRBJ1-5; v_call: TRBV4-2; clone_size: NA; cdr3_nt: TGTGCCAGCAGCGAACGGGGGGAGTGGGATCAGCCCCAGCATTTT; cdr3_aa: CASSERGEWDQPQHF
d_call: TRBD2; j_call: TRBJ2-3; v_call: TRBV14; clone_size: NA; cdr3_nt: TGTGCCAGCAGCCATCCAACTAGCGGGCCGAGCACAGATACGCAGTATTTT; cdr3_aa: CASSHPTSGPSTDTQYF
d_call: TRBD2; j_call: TRBJ2-3; v_call: TRBV15; clone_size: NA; cdr3_nt: TGTGCCACCAGCAGTTGGGCCGGGGGGACAGATACGCAGTATTTT; cdr3_aa: CATSSWAGGTDTQYF
d_call: NA; j_call: TRBJ2-2; v_call: TRBV21-1; clone_size: NA; cdr3_nt: TGTGCCAGCAGCAAGAGGACAGGGGGGGTCGGGGAGCTGTTTTTT; cdr3_aa: CASSKRTGGVGELFF
d_call: NA; j_call: TRBJ2-7; v_call: TRBV5-1; clone_size: NA; cdr3_nt: TGCGCCAGCAGCCCTCGGCCTGCCCTCTCCTACGAGCAGTACTTC; cdr3_aa: CASSPRPALSYEQYF
d_call: NA; j_call: TRBJ1-1; v_call: TRBV10-2; clone_size: NA; cdr3_nt: TGCGCCAGCAGATACAGCCAACCGGGCACTGAAGCTTTCTTT; cdr3_aa: CASRYSQPGTEAFF
d_call: NA; j_call: TRBJ2-7; v_call: TRBV28; clone_size: NA; cdr3_nt: TGTGCCAGCAGTGGACTACAGGGGTGGAGGGAGCAGTACTTC; cdr3_aa: CASSGLQGWREQYF
d_call: NA; j_call: TRBJ2-7; v_call: TRBV5-6; clone_size: NA; cdr3_nt: TGTGCCAGCAGCTTGTTCTCCTGGGTCAACGAGCAGTACTTC; cdr3_aa: CASSLFSWVNEQYF
d_call: TRBD2; j_call: TRBJ2-1; v_call: TRBV19; clone_size: once; cdr3_nt: TGTGCCAGTAGTATAGACACTAGCGGGGGGTTCCTCGGTGAGCAGTTCTTC; cdr3_aa: CASSIDTSGGFLGEQFF